This T cell receptor (beta chain) was observed in a study of identical twins. With template switching, a universal primer site was added, and the cDNA carried unique molecular identifiers. TCRdb reanalysed the 5' RACE reads using MiXCR and keeps one entry per CDR3 protein. The sample includes 600,000 to 700,000 distinct CDR3 sequences, over 20% seen only once; the top ten take roughly 4%. The CDR3 runs 15 residues. Trimming pared 4 bases from V and 1 base from J, leaving 15 bases between. The V gene's germline CDR1 is SGHRS and CDR2 YFSETQ. This clonotype was seen a handful of times. The same data also contributed to another study, on T cells expressing NK-cell markers. That study adds: Eight donors were sequenced, seven testing HCMV-seropositive and one testing seronegative.

The chain joins TRBV5-1 to TRBJ2-7, with D uncertain. Sequenced input: PBMCs. The clonotype originates from a woman aged 18-35 years in good health. The CDR3 region has the DNA TGCGCCAGCAGCCTCCGACAAGGGCATTCCTACGAGCAGTACTTC. Translated, it gives CASSLRQGHSYEQYF.